This T cell receptor (beta chain) was recovered during a study of OX40 agonist ivuxolimab in advanced cancers. Looked up from germline, CDR1 is SSHAT and CDR2 is FNYEAQ (reference sequence). This CDR3 is 14 amino acids long. With respect to this clone: Its antigen remains unidentified. At one end the junction does not follow the germline gene, possibly because of a read error.

This table comes from immunoSEQ multiplex PCR, and its TCRdb copy is limited to in-frame clones, with some not included. The sample holds almost 85,000 clones; 75% to 90% are singletons and the top ten take 0.19%. Overall study findings and caveats: No determination was made of the antigen specificity of the expanded peripheral T cells.

The chain recombines TRBV7-7 with TRBJ2-5, with 10 bases that match TRBD1. Material: CD4+ or CD8+ T cells sorted from blood, obtained in a trial of the OX40 agonist ivuxolimab. The receptor comes from an adult with an advanced solid tumor such as melanoma, head and neck, liver or kidney cancer. The CDR3 region is CASSLGTGEETQYF. The CDR3 nucleotides are TGTGCTAGCAGCTTAGGGACAGGGGAAGAGACCCAGTACTTC.